The subject of this entry is one TCR beta chain. There is no known antigen for this receptor. Base qualities are missing; no much larger clone stands one base away. The TCR beta CDR3 regions were amplified from RNA transcripts. The first round of RT-PCR for the TCR CDR3 was performed with the HTBI primer set and the Qiagen OneStep RT-PCR kit. Libraries were constructed in a second round of multiplex PCR, after which size selection and purification were carried out. Paired-end sequencing of the libraries was performed with 100 bp reads on an Illumina HiSeq2000. Per the authors' processing: SOAPnuke was used to process the raw data, with reads discarded if the reads contained adapters or uncalled bases, had a mean Phred below 15, or lacked an exact constant-primer or identifier match. High-quality paired reads were merged using COPE v1.2.5, and each unique nucleotide sequence was defined as a clonotype. MiTCR v1.1 was used to align clonotypes to the IMGT TRBV, TRBD and TRBJ reference segments. Only V-J combinations with frequency above 0.0001, covering about 99% of repertoires, were analysed. The TCS score was defined as the ratio of F50 (clonal expansion) to E x V (chaos), calculated using BLOSUM62-based TCRdist between CDR3 peptides within each V-J. Welch's t-statistics and random forest reduced around 550 V-J features to roughly 13, which were used in a naive Bayes classifier (R e1071). The similarity between thyroid and blood repertoires was quantified using the Morisita-Horn index. The public reads were reanalyzed by TCRdb: fastp trimming at Q25, MiXCR alignment, in-frame beta chains only. Each CDR3 protein gets just one entry, which takes the most common genes and DNA from the rows behind it. The V and J calls shown here were made by TCRdb, not taken from the authors' results. The sample table contains over 500,000 distinct CDR3 sequences; only one count was recorded for around 43% of them. The ten largest clonotypes hold 35% to 50% of the sample.

The data are from a study of T cells in Graves' hyperthyroidism and ophthalmopathy (dated by TCRdb to the late 2010s). For context, the study as a whole: A discovery cohort of approximately 100 patients, roughly 45 with Graves' ophthalmopathy and about 58 with stable Graves' hyperthyroidism, was used to find distinguishing TCR V-J signatures. Prospective prediction of ophthalmopathy was tested in an independent validation cohort consisting of 18 hyperthyroidism patients and around 16 patients who later progressed to ophthalmopathy. The roughly 100 discovery patients were divided at random into training and test sets in a 7:3 ratio. In about 6 Graves' hyperthyroidism patients, the study also compared T-cell repertoires from thyroid tissue with T-cell repertoires from blood. After blood sampling, hyperthyroidism patients were treated with methimazole at a starting dose of 30 mg daily, and ophthalmopathy patients were treated with high-dose intravenous methylprednisolone. The paper reports TCR Vbeta CDR3 sequencing of approximately 140 peripheral blood samples: around 45 ophthalmopathy, 75 to 80 hyperthyroidism and approximately 17 progressor patients.

The CDR3 measures 14 amino acids from cysteine to phenylalanine. Only CDR3 DNA is held: 42 bases, read in frame from base 1. V is reduced by 7 bases and J by 7 bases, leaving a spacing of 17 bases between them. Based on the germline V gene, the CDR1 and CDR2 sequences are SNHLY and FYNNEI. Any patient with an uncontrolled infection, another autoimmune disease, pregnancy or lactation was excluded. Clinical symptoms, serum thyroxine and TRAb, thyroid ultrasound, and orbital computed tomography formed the basis for the diagnoses. Trizol reagent was used to extract total RNA, and RNA quality was then checked on an Agilent 2100 Bioanalyzer. The study at large found these results: In validation, progression to ophthalmopathy was predicted by the model with almost 71% sensitivity and 72.22% specificity, a median of around 5.9 months before onset. Blood samples also contained most of the expanded thyroid clonotypes (frequency above 0.001), which suggests that blood repertoires may reflect thyroid immune responses. No statistical method was used to fix the sample size in advance, and group allocation was not hidden from the investigators. Ophthalmopathy was separated from stable hyperthyroidism by a 13 V-J signature model, with 85% to 90% sensitivity and around 81% specificity obtained in cross-validation and 80%/75% obtained in testing.

This receptor was obtained from an adult woman with Graves' disease, either hyperthyroidism or ophthalmopathy (not recorded which). This receptor chain uses TRBV2 and TRBJ1-5; possibly the D gene is TRBD1, per 5 matching bases. Sequencing was done on a sample of peripheral blood or thyroid tissue (not recorded which). CDR3 protein: CASTGRAPEQPQHF. The DNA is as follows: TGTGCCAGCACAGGGCGAGCCCCCGAACAGCCCCAGCATTTT.